Listed below are T cell receptor beta chains from one sample, sequenced in a study of T cells expressing NK-cell markers. From its re-call of the 5' RACE reads, TCRdb lists each CDR3 protein once, without DNA. The sample holds about 260,000 distinct CDR3 sequences. Sequencing used blood T cells: a sorted CD56 or NKG2C T cell subset, CD4+ or CD8+ T cells, or bulk PBMC T cells (not recorded which). The receptor source for this set is a man between 18 and 29 years old in good health. The CDR3 runs from the conserved cysteine through the conserved F or W.

>15|TRBJ2-7|TRBV10-3
CAIGQTGTSGYEQYF
>16|TRBJ1-2|TRBV19
CASSIVFSVTVYGYTF
>15|TRBJ2-1|TRBV5-1
CASSLDSRVGDEQFF
>15|TRBJ1-5|TRBV12-3/TRBV12-4
CASTISSGVGQPQHF
>13|TRBJ2-2|TRBV29-1
CSVDGSFTGELFF
>15|TRBJ2-5|TRBV28
CASSPQGWNQETQYF
>14|TRBJ1-2|TRBV10-3
CAISEDRASYGYTF
>16|TRBJ2-1|TRBV7-8
CASSLIGGGSYNEQFF
>13|TRBJ2-5|TRBV5-6
CASSKRRGETQYF
>13|TRBJ2-1|TRBV29-1
CSVVQRFYNEQFF
>13|TRBJ2-5|TRBV10-2
CATETGGLETQYF
>14|TRBJ2-1|TRBV7-2
CASSLQREAPEQFF
>12|TRBJ2-1|TRBV20-1
CSAQGGAYEQFF
>14|TRBJ2-1|TRBV3-1
CASSVRTVYNEQFF
>15|TRBJ2-1|TRBV14
CASSQETGGMNEQFF
>15|TRBJ2-1|TRBV12-3/TRBV12-4
CASSPRRVLYSEQFF
>16|TRBJ2-5|TRBV27
CASSLILAGGRETQYF
>16|TRBJ2-1|TRBV5-5
CASSLRLAGGPNEQFF
>13|TRBJ1-2|TRBV19
CASSVTGDYGYTF
>15|TRBJ2-1|TRBV6-4
CASRSGTSGYNEQFF
>14|TRBJ2-2|TRBV20-1
CSARRTSDTGELFF
>15|TRBJ2-1|TRBV24-1
CATSDSPAAPDEQFF
>14|TRBJ2-5|TRBV19
CASSKLAGGETQYF
>18|TRBJ2-3|TRBV6-2/TRBV6-3
CASSYSGTSGKATDTQYF